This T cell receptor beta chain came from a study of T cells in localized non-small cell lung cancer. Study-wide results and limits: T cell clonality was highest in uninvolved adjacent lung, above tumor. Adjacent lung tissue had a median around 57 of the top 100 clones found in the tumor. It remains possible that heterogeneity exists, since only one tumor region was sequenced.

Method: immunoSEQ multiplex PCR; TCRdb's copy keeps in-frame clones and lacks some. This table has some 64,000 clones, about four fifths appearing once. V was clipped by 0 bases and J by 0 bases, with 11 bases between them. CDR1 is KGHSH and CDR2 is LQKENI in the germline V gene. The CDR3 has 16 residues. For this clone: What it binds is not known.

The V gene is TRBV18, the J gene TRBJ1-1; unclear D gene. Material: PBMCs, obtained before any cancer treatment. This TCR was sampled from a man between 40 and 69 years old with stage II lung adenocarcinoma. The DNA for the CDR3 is TGTGCCAGCTCACCACCTTTAGTGAACATGAACACTGAAGCTTTCTTT. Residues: CASSPPLVNMNTEAFF.